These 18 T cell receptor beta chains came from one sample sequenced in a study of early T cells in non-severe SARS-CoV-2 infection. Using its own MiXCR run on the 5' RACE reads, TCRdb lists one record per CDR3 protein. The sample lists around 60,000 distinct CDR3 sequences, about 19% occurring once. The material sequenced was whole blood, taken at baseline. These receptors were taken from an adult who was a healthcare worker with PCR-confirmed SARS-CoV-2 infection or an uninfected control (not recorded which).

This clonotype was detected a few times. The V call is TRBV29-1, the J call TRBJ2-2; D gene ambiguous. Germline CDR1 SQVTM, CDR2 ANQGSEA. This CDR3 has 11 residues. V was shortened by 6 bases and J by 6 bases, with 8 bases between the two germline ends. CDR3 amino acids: CSVWKAGELFF. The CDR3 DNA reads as TGCAGCGTCTGGAAGGCCGGGGAGCTGTTTTTT.

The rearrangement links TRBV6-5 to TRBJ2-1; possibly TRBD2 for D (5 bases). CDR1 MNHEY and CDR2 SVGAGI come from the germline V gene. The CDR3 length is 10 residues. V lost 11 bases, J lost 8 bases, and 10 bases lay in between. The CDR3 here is CAAGGYEQFF. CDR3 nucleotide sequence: TGTGCCGCGGGCGGGTATGAGCAGTTCTTC.

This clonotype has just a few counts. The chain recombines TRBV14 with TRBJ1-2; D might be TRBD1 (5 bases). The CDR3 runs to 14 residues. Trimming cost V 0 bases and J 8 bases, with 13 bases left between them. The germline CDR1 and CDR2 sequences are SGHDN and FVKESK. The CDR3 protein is CASSQEGRVGGYTF. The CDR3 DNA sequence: TGTGCCAGCAGCCAAGAAGGCAGGGTCGGCGGCTACACCTTC.

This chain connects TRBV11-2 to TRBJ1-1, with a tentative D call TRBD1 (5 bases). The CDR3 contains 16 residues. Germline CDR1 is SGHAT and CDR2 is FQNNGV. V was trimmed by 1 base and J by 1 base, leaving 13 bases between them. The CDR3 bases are TGTGCCAGCAGCTTAGGAGGGGCCTGGCCGAACACTGAAGCTTTCTTT. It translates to CASSLGGAWPNTEAFF.

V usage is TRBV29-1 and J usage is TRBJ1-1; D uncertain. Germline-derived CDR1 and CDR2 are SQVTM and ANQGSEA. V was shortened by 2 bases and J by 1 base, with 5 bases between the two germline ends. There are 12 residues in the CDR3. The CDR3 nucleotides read TGCAGCGTTGAACCGCAGAACACTGAAGCTTTCTTT. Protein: CSVEPQNTEAFF.

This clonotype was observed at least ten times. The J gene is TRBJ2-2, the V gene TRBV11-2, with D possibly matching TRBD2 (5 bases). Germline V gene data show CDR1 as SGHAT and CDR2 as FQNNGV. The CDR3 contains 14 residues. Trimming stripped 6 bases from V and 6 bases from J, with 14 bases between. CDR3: CASRSLRVAGELFF. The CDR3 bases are TGTGCCAGCAGATCACTGCGGGTCGCCGGGGAGCTGTTTTTT.

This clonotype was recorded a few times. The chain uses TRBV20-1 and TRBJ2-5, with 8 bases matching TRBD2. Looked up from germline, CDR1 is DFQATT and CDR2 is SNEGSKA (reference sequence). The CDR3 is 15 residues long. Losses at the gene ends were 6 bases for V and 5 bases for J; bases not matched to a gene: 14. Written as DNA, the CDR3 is TGCAGTGCCCTGGACTCCCGGGGGGGGTTTGAGACCCAGTACTTC. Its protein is CSALDSRGGFETQYF.

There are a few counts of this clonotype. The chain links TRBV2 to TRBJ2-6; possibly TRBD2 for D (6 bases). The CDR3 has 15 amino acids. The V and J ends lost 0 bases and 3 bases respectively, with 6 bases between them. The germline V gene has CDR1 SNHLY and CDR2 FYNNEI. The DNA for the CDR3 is TGTGCCAGCAGTGAAGCGGAGGGTGGGGCCAACGTCCTGACTTTC. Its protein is CASSEAEGGANVLTF.

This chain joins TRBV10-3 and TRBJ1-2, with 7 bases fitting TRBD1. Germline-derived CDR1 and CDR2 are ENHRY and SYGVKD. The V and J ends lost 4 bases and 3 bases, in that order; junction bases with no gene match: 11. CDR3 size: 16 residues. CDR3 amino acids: CAISVSTGARDYGYTF. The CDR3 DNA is TGTGCCATCAGTGTGTCAACAGGGGCGCGGGACTATGGCTACACCTTC.

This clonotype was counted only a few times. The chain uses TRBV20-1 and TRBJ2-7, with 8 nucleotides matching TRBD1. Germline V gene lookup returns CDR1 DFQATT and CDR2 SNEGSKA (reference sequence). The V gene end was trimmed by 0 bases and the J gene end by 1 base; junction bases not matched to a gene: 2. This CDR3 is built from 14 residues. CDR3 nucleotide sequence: TGCAGTGCTAGAGACCGGGACAGGTCCTACGAGCAGTACTTC. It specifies CSARDRDRSYEQYF.

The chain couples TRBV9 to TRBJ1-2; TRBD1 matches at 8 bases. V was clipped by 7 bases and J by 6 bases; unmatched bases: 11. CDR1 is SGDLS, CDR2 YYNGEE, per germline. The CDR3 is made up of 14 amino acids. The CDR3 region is CASSFGQGTHGYTF. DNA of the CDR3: TGTGCCAGCTCCTTTGGACAGGGTACCCATGGCTACACCTTC.

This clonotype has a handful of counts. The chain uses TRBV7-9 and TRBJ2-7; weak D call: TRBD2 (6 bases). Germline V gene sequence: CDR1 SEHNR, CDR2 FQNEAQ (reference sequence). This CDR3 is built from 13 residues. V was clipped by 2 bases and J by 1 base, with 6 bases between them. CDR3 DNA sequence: TGTGCCAGCAGCTTACGGGGGTCCTACGAGCAGTACTTC. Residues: CASSLRGSYEQYF.

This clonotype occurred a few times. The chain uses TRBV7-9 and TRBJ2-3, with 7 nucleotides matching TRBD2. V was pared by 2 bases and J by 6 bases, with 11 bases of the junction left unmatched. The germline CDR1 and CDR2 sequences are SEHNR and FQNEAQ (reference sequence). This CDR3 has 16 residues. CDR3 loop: CASSLKASGGLDTQYF. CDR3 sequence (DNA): TGTGCCAGCAGCTTAAAGGCTAGCGGAGGGTTGGATACGCAGTATTTT.

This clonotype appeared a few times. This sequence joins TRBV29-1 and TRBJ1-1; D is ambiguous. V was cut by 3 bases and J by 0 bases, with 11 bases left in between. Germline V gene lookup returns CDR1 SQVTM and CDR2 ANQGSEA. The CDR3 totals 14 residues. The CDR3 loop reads CSVEIGGMNTEAFF. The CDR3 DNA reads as TGCAGCGTTGAGATAGGTGGCATGAACACTGAAGCTTTCTTT.

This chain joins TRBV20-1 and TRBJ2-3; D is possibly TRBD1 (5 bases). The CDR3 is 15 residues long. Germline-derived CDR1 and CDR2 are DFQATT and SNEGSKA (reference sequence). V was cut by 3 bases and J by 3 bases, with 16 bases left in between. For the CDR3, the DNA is TGCAGTGCTAGCCTCCTTGGGGCCGAGACAGATACGCAGTATTTT. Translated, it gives CSASLLGAETDTQYF.

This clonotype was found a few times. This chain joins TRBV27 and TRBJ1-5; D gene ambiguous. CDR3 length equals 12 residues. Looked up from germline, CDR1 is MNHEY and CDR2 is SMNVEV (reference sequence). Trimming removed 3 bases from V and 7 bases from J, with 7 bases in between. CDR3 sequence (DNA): TGTGCCAGCAGTTTTTCAGGACAGCCCCAGCATTTT. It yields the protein CASSFSGQPQHF.

In DNA form, the CDR3 reads TGTGCCACCAGCAGAGATGCGGTGAGCTCCTACAATGAGCAGTTCTTC. This sequence encodes CATSRDAVSSYNEQFF. The chain combines TRBV15 with TRBJ2-1, with D unclear. This CDR3 has 16 amino acids. Trimming removed 0 bases from V and 0 bases from J, with 9 bases in between. Germline CDR1 LNHNV, CDR2 YYDKDF (reference sequence).

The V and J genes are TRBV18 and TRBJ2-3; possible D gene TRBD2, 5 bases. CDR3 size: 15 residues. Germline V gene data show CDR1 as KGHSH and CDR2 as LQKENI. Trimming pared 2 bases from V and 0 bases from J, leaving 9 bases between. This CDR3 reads CASSPNGVSTDTQYF. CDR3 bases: TGTGCCAGCTCACCAAACGGGGTTAGCACAGATACGCAGTATTTT.